Reported below is one T cell receptor (beta chain). Data came from immunoSEQ multiplex PCR; TCRdb stores just in-frame clones and leaves some out. The sample yields roughly 150,000 clones, approximately 80% seen once. The source of the sample is a study of blood T cell repertoires in COVID-19. Researchers sorted participants into cohorts using their self-reported clinical history. The germline V gene encodes CDR1 MNHEY and CDR2 SVGAGI. This CDR3 has 15 amino acids. The ends lost 6 bases at V and 4 bases at J; junction bases unmatched: 9. The chain carries TRBV6-5 and TRBJ1-2, with TRBD1 identical over 9 bases. This TCR was sampled from a middle-aged man who had recovered from COVID-19. Sequenced material: PBMCs or T cells enriched from blood (not recorded which). In nucleotides, the CDR3 is TGTGCCAGCAGCCGGACAGGGGCCCTTGGCTATGGCTACACCTTC. Its protein product is CASSRTGALGYGYTF.